This entry is about one T cell receptor (beta chain). CD8+ and CD4+ blood T cells underwent TCR beta sequencing. While CD8+ and CD4+ T cells were isolated negatively, TEMRA cells were enriched by FACS. The data belong to a study of CD8 T cells in Susac syndrome. Random-hexamer reverse transcription was applied to about 0.5 to 1 ug RNA. Amplification of TCR beta CDR3 across 54 Vbeta and 13 Jbeta was performed with immunoSEQ multiplex PCR. TCRdb re-called the immunoSEQ multiplex PCR reads through MiXCR, storing one row per CDR3 protein. The sample lists 350,000 to 550,000 distinct CDR3 sequences, more than 80% occurring once. The CDR3 spans 12 residues. Germline V gives CDR1 MGHRA, CDR2 YSYEKL. V was pared by 4 bases and J by 6 bases, with 6 bases between.

This receptor was identified in a human donor with multiple sclerosis. J is TRBJ2-2 and V is TRBV4-1; D is uncertain. The sequencing sample was made of CD8+ T cells from PBMCs. CDR3 nucleotides: TGCGCCAGCAGCCCTTACTCCGGGGAGCTGTTTTTT. It codes for CASSPYSGELFF.